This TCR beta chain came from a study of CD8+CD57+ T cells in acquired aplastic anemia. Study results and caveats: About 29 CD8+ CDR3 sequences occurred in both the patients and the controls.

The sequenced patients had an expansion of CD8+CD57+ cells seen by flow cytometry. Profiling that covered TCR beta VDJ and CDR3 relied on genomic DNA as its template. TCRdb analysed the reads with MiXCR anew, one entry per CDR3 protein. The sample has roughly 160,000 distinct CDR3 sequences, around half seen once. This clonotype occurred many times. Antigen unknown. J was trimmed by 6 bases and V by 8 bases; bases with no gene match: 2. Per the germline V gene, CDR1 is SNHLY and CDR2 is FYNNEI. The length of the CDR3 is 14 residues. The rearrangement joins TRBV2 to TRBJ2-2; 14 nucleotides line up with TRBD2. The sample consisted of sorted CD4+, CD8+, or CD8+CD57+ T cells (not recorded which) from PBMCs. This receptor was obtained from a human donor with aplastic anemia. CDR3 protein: CASGGLAGAGELFF. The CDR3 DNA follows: TGTGCCAGCGGGGGACTAGCGGGAGCCGGGGAGCTGTTTTTT.